A single TCR beta chain is shown here with its context. The antigen is not known. With 60 Vbeta and 13 Jbeta primers, the PCR was carried out. Sequencing was performed with immunoSEQ multiplex PCR; in TCRdb, only in-frame clones are kept and a portion is missing. The sample has around 90,000 clones; 70% to 80% are singletons. This specimen belongs to a study of cytomegalovirus exposure and HLA in healthy donors. Study-wide points: Later work found that TCR association rates differed between HLA loci; DRB1 had the most and HLA-C the fewest.

This CDR3 comprises 12 residues. Germline-derived CDR1 and CDR2 are SQVTM and ANQGSEA. V dropped 4 bases and J dropped 7; count of bases not matched to a gene: 7. The chain uses TRBV29-1 and TRBJ2-7; 7 bases are shared with TRBD1. Sequences were obtained from PBMCs. The clonotype originates from a young man in good health and CMV-seronegative. CDR3 sequence (DNA): TGCAGCGTTGCGAGGGGGCTAAAGGAGCAGTACTTC. It yields the protein CSVARGLKEQYF.